This T cell receptor (beta chain) was recorded in a study of T cell responses to AZD1222 COVID-19 vaccine. Study context: The study pooled second doses at about 4 or about 12 weeks. General study points: Donors were mostly white British, more females; clonal diversity possibly underestimated.

Per germline, CDR1 SGHRS and CDR2 YFSETQ. This CDR3 comprises 17 residues. V shed 1 base and J 7 bases; nucleotides not matched to a gene: 14. This clone came up once. Its antigen is undetermined. Assay: immunoSEQ multiplex PCR; the TCRdb copy retains only in-frame clones and omits some. The data contain about 150,000 clones, roughly nine tenths of them singletons. The TCR originated in an adult in good health. The chain couples TRBV5-1 to TRBJ1-2; 9 bases are shared with TRBD1. This material consisted of peripheral blood, taken on day 0 of AZD1222 vaccination. The CDR3 DNA is TGCGCCAGCAGCTTGTCGTTTTTAGTGGGACAGGGAGGTGGCTACACCTTC. Amino acids: CASSLSFLVGQGGGYTF.